The sequence of this T cell receptor beta chain was determined in a study of cytomegalovirus exposure and HLA in healthy donors (dated by TCRdb to about 2017). Background on the whole study: An earlier analysis of approximately 640 of the donors reported approximately 290 Gb of sequence data and more than 90 million unique TCR beta sequences from 150 million to 200 million T cells. Approximately 310 gigabases of sequencing data and tens of millions of unique TCR sequences were included in an early release covering roughly 700 HLA-typed donors. Among the 398 genotyped donors, 75% to 90% belonged to the genetic ancestry cluster associated with self-reported Caucasian donors. The aim of the study was to test whether cataloging public T cell receptors could identify signatures of past pathogen exposure. The study used immunosequencing to profile the T cell repertoires of under 700 subjects and linked those repertoires to cytomegalovirus serostatus. A separate validation cohort of roughly 110 different subjects was used in addition to the roughly 670-subject first cohort. To predict cytomegalovirus infection status, the study brought together high-throughput TCR immunosequencing, statistical association of individual TCRs with disease status, and machine learning. In a later analysis, previously published TCR beta repertoires from 670 or so donors were re-analyzed and high-resolution HLA genotyping was added so that TCR occurrence patterns could be studied. The later analysis used no new phenotypic data to find candidate immune exposures, relying instead on TCR beta sequences and their occurrence across donors. An earlier analysis of 587 of the donors used high-throughput TCR beta sequencing to judge whether each TCR beta V gene segment behaved as functional or pseudogenic. Alongside the repertoire data, information on donor age, sex, ethnicity and CMV serostatus was compiled. Genome-wide SNP genotypes for about 65% of the 666 donors were used in a later genetic analysis, which treated that subset as a discovery cohort. Every repertoire in the discovery cohort had been generated on one and the same sequencing platform. HLA typing included class I and class II loci at four-digit resolution. Typing coverage varied by locus: about 629-630 donors for A, B, C, DRB1 and DQB1; approximately 520 for DQA1; about 590 for DPA1; 450 to 480 for DPB1. Roughly 5 DR-DQ haplotypes were handled as single units for association and clustering because linkage in the cohort was strong. Across some 400 genotyped donors of the cohort, an average of 235,054 unique TCR beta nucleotide sequences per donor were sequenced, and 15% to 20% of those sequences were non-productive. Results and caveats for the whole study, not just this receptor: In a later genetic analysis, a missense DCLRE1C variant was associated with V-gene and J-gene trimming of TCR beta chains, and the association was replicated in an independent cohort. A further reported finding was that TCR beta sequences accurately predicted the HLA-A and HLA-B alleles for most subjects in the first cohort. In the study, around 160 TCR beta chains were listed as associated with cytomegalovirus. The presence/absence analyses assumed that sequencing depth was roughly uniform across donors, and that assumption may not be true. In vitro tests confirmed that three of the cytomegalovirus-associated TCR beta chains recognize cytomegalovirus antigens. When HLA alleles, especially DR and DQ, strongly co-occurred, TCR associations were difficult to assign to individual alleles. Because HLA typing was missing for some donors at each locus, association tests included only the typed subset. The cohort was sequenced for TCR beta chains only, and without alpha or paired-chain data the features that could be detected were limited. Correlated functional status among segregating V segments might reflect linkage disequilibrium, but an unknown experimental factor could not be ruled out. Across donors, most TCR sequences were observed very rarely, whereas some public TCRs were present in many individuals. According to a later analysis, most CMV-associated TCR beta chains appeared to be HLA-restricted, and the HLA associations seemed to be driven largely by CMV exposure. It was suggested by the authors that the approach could potentially be generalized to other disease states and immunological phenotypes. Because counts were too low, 15 to 20 rarely observed V segments, including chromosome 9 orphons, were excluded from the earlier analysis of several hundred of the donors. A later analysis found that TCR association rates varied across HLA loci, with DRB1 alleles showing the most associated TCRs and HLA-C alleles the fewest. Compared with equally common non-associated chains, HLA-associated TCR beta chains in a later analysis were more clonally expanded and had lower generation probabilities. In an earlier analysis of about 600 of the donors, most TCR beta V segments appeared in productive rearrangements about 87% or about 30% of the time, broadly matching IMGT annotations. Compared with the roughly 600-donor mean, donors in an Asian-associated ancestry cluster had fewer N-insertions in productive TCRs, according to a later genetic analysis. A later analysis reported that several top co-occurrence clusters appeared linked to parvovirus B19, influenza, CMV and Epstein-Barr virus. The only immune exposure information available for the cohort was CMV serostatus. Because the 87-base-pair reads could not distinguish some IMGT-functional V segments, including TRBV6-2 and TRBV6-3, those segments were excluded. Cytomegalovirus status was reported to be diagnosed by the classifier with high specificity and sensitivity in both the original and validation cohorts. A cluster of highly shared sequence variants was judged likely to be a technical artifact of the sequencing pipeline. A later analysis associated about 17,000 TCR beta sequences with specific HLA alleles at a false discovery rate of 0.05.

This clone was seen only once. There is no known antigen for this receptor. No much larger clonotype is one base removed from it; base qualities were not supplied. The CDR3 spans 14 residues, from the cysteine through the phenylalanine. The entry retains the CDR3 DNA only, 42 bases that are in frame from base 1. Trimming at the junction amounts to 10 bases on V and 3 bases on J, and the germline ends lie 18 bases apart. The germline V gene gives CDR1 as ENHRY and CDR2 as SYGVKD. Libraries were constructed by the immunoSEQ multiplex PCR assay. The multiplex PCR relied on a mix of 60 forward primers for TCR Vbeta segments and 13 reverse primers for TCR Jbeta segments. The CDR3 region of rearranged TCR beta genes was amplified from genomic DNA with a multiplex PCR assay. Amplified TCR beta libraries were sequenced as 87-base-pair reads on the Illumina HiSeq System. The original pipeline was this. Across the 666 repertoires, a later analysis counted 80 million or so unique TCR beta chains, roughly 11 million of which were shared by at least two donors. Raw reads were error-corrected and collapsed into unique sequences by a nearest-neighbor algorithm in which closely related sequences were merged to remove PCR and sequencing errors. To assign V, D and J gene segments, CDR3 sequences were aligned to IMGT reference sequences. For a sequence to be retained, at least a six-nucleotide match to both a V gene segment and a J gene segment was required. A rearrangement was called productive if the CDR3 had no stop codons and remained in frame with V and J, and every other rearrangement was called non-productive. Following IMGT convention, CDR3 was defined as the stretch from the second conserved V-encoded cysteine to the conserved J-encoded phenylalanine. In an earlier analysis of roughly 610 of the donors, sequences lacking an unambiguous match to a single V gene segment were excluded. In an earlier analysis of 450 to 750 of the donors, a V segment was called functional when productive rearrangements were above 56.7%, and segregating when the standard deviation between donors exceeded 5%. A statistical classification framework was built to diagnose cytomegalovirus status from the catalog of TCR beta chain sequences. A later analysis assigned V and J genes by comparing TCR nucleotide sequences with IMGT/GENE-DB human TR gene sequences. In a later analysis, CDR3 sequences and most-parsimonious VDJ recombination scenarios were assigned using the TCRdist pipeline. In a later analysis, every TCR beta chain was defined by the combination of its CDR3 amino acid sequence and its V-gene family, and reads without a unique V-gene family were dropped. To address suspected cross-contamination and a sequencing artifact, a later analysis removed 592 highly shared, low-generation-probability nucleotide sequences. In a later analysis, a clonal expansion index for each public chain was calculated from normalized within-repertoire ranks of inferred template counts. Generation probabilities in a later analysis came from a VDJ recombination model fitted to out-of-frame rearrangements, and those results were checked against IGoR. In a later analysis, hypergeometric tests were used to score TCR-TCR, TCR-HLA and TCR-CMV co-occurrence, with a repertoire-size bias correction applied to TCR pairs. To estimate false discovery rates, a later analysis permuted the HLA or CMV assignments 20 times. In a later analysis, co-occurring TCRs were grouped using DBSCAN, with TCRdist sequence similarity added in when clustering inside HLA-allele-positive subsets. Co-occurrence clustering excluded repertoires with fewer than 30,000 or more than 120,000 public chains, plus five with anomalous nucleotide sharing. Sourced from immuneACCESS, this table was stored by TCRdb with only in-frame sequences that have V and J called. A share of the clones is absent; for the studies checked, an unresolved V gene accounts for under half, and the remainder has no known explanation. V and J calls and clone size are as listed in that table; D and trimming were resolved from the DNA. This sample lists around 180,000 clones; roughly 84% were detected once. The ten largest account for around 0.24% of the sample.

The cohort was made up of roughly 670 healthy bone marrow donors. All cohort members were sampled while nominally healthy, although unrecorded immune exposures were likely present. The donor was CMV seronegative and was included in the group of several hundred seronegative cohort members. Every donor gave a peripheral blood sample, and the peripheral blood mononuclear cells from that sample were used for TCR beta sequencing. The Qiagen DNeasy Blood Extraction Kit was used to extract genomic DNA from the blood cell samples. Specimen: PBMCs. The sequence was obtained from a boy between 10 and 17 years old in good health and CMV-seronegative. The chain couples TRBV10-3 to TRBJ1-1, with the D gene too uncertain to name. The base sequence is TGTGCCACCCGCCTGATGGGCTCCGACACTGAAGCTTTCTTT. This sequence encodes CATRLMGSDTEAFF.